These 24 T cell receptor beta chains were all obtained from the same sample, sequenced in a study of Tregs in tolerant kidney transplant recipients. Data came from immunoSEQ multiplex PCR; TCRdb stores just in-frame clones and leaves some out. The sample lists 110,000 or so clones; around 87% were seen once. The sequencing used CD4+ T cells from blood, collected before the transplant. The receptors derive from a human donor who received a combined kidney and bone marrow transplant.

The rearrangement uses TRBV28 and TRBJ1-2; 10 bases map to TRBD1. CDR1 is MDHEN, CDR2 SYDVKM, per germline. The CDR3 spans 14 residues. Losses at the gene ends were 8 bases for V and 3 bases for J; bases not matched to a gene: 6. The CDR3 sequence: CASGGTGVDYGYTF. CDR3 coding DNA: TGTGCCAGCGGAGGGACAGGGGTAGACTATGGCTACACCTTC.

Here the CDR3 reads CASSPRGQGTDTQYF. DNA of the CDR3: TGCGCCAGCAGCCCCAGGGGGCAGGGCACAGATACGCAGTATTTT. The V and J genes are TRBV4-1 and TRBJ2-3; 8 positions match TRBD1. This CDR3 is built from 15 residues. The trim removed 4 bases at V and 1 base at J, leaving 4 bases unmatched. Germline V gene data show CDR1 as MGHRA and CDR2 as YSYEKL.

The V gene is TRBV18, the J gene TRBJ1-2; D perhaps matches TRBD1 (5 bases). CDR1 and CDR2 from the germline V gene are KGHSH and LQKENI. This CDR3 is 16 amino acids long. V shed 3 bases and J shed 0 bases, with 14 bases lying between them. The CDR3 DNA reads TGTGCCAGCTCACCCAGGACGGGGGACGCTAACTATGGCTACACCTTC. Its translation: CASSPRTGDANYGYTF.

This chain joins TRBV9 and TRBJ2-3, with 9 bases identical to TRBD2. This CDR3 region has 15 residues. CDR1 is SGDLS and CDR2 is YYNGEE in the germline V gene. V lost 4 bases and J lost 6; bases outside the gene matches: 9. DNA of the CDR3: TGTGCCAGCAGCAGTTCTAGCGGGATAAGGGATACGCAGTATTTT. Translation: CASSSSSGIRDTQYF.

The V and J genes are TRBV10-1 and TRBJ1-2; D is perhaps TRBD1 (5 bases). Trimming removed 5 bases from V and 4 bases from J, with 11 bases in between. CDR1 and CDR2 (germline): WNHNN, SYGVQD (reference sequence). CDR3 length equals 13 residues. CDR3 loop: CASSPAGGYGYTF. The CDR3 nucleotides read TGCGCCAGCAGTCCGGCGGGGGGCTATGGCTACACCTTC.

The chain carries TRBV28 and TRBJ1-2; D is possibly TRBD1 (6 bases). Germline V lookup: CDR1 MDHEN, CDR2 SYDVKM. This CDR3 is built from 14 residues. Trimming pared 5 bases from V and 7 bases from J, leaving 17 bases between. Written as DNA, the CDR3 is TGTGCCAGCAGTCAAGGGGGGGTTCCCGGTGGCTACACCTTC. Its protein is CASSQGGVPGGYTF.

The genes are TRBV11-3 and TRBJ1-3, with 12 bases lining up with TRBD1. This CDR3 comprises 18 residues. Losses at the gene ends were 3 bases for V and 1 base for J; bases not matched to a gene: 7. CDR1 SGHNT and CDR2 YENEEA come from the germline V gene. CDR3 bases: TGTGCCAGCAGCTTTAGAGAGGGACAGGGGGCTTCTGGAAACACCATATATTTT. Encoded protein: CASSFREGQGASGNTIYF. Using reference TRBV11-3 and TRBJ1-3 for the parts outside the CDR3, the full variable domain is EAGVVQSPRYKIIEKKQPVAFWCNPISGHNTLYWYLQNLGQGPELLIRYENEEAVDDSQLPKDRFSAERLKGVDSTLKIQPAELGDSAVYLCASSFREGQGASGNTIYFGEGSWLTVV.

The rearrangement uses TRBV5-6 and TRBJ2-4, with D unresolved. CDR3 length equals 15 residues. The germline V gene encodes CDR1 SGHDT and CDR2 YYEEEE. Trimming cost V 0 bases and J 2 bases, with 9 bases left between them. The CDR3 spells CASSLATNPKNIQYF. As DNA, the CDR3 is TGTGCCAGCAGCTTGGCCACAAACCCCAAAAACATTCAGTACTTC.

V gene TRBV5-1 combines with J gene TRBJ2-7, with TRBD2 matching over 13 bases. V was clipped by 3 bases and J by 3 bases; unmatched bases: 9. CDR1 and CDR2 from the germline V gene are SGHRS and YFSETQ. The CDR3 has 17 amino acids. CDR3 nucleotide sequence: TGCGCCAGCAGCTCGACCCGGGGACTAGCGGGGAGCTACGAGCAGTACTTC. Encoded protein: CASSSTRGLAGSYEQYF.

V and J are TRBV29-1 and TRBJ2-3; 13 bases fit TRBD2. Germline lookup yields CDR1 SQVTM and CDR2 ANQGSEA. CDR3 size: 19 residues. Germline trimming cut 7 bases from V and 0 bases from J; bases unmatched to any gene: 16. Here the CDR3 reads CSALGRSGLAGMSTDTQYF. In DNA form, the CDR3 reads TGCAGCGCCTTGGGAAGATCGGGACTAGCGGGGATGAGCACAGATACGCAGTATTTT.

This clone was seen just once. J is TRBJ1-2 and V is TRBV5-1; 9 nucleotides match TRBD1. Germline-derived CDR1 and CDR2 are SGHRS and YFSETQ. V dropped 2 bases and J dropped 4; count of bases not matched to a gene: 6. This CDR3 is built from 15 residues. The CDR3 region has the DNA TGCGCCAGCAGCTTTGGGACAGGGTTGGGCTATGGCTACACCTTC. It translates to CASSFGTGLGYGYTF.

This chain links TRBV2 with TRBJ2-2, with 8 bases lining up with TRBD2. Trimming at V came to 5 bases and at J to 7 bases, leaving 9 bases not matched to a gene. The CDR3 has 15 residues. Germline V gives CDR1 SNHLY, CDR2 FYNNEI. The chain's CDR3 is CASSPGLARGGELFF. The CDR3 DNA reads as TGTGCCAGCAGTCCTGGACTAGCTCGAGGCGGGGAGCTGTTTTTT.

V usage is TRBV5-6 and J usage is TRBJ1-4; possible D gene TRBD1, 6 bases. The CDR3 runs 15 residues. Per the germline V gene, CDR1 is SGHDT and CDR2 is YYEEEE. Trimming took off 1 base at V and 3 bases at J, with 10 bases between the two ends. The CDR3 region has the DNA TGTGCCAGCAGCTTGTCAGGGGACCCTAATGAAAAACTGTTTTTT. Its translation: CASSLSGDPNEKLFF. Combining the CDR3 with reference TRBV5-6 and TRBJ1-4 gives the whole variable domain DAGVTQSPTHLIKTRGQQVTLRCSPKSGHDTVSWYQQALGQGPQFIFQYYEEEERQRGNFPDRFSGHQFPNYSSELNVNALLLGDSALYLCASSLSGDPNEKLFFGSGTQLSVL.

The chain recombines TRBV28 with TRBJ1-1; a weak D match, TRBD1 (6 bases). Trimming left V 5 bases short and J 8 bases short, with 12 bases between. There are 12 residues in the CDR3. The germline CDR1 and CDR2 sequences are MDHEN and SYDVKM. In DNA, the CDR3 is TGTGCCAGCAGTCTACAGGGTGCCGAAGCTTTCTTT. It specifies CASSLQGAEAFF.

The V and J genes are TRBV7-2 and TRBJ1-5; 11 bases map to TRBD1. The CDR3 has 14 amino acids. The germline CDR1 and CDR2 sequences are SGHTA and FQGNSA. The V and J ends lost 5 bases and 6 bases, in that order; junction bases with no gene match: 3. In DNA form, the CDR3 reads TGTGCCAGCAGCCCTGGGACAGGGGGTCAGCCCCAGCATTTT. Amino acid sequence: CASSPGTGGQPQHF.

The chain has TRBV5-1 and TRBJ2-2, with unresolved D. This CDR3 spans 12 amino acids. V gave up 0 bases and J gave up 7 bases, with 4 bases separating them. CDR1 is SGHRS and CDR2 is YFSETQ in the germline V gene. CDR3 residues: CASSLVNGELFF. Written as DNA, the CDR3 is TGCGCCAGCAGCTTGGTTAACGGGGAGCTGTTTTTT.

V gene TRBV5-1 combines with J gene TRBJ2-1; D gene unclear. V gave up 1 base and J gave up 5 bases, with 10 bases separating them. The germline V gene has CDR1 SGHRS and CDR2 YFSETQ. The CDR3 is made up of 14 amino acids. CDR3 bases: TGCGCCAGCAGCTTGCGCCTATACCACAATGAGCAGTTCTTC. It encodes CASSLRLYHNEQFF.

The CDR3 protein is CASKGTSGDATYNEQFF. CDR3 DNA sequence: TGCGCCAGCAAGGGGACTAGCGGGGATGCGACCTACAATGAGCAGTTCTTC. V is TRBV10-2 and J is TRBJ2-1; 13 bases line up with TRBD2. CDR3 length equals 17 residues. CDR1 is WSHSY, CDR2 SAAADI, per germline. J gave up 2 bases and V 7 bases, and 8 bases lay outside the gene matches.

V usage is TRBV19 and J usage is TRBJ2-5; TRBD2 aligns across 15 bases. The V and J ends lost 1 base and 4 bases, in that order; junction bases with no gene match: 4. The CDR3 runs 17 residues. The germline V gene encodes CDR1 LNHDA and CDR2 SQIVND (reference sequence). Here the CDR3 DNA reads TGTGCCAGTAGTATAGCAAAGGGACTAGCGGGGGGAGAGACCCAGTACTTC. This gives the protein CASSIAKGLAGGETQYF.

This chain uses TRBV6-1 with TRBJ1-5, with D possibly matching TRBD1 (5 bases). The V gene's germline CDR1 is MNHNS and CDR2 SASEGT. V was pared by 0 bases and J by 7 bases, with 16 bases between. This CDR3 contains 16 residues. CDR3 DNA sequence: TGTGCCAGCAGTGAAGCGCGTGGATCTTCAGGGCAGCCCCAGCATTTT. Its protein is CASSEARGSSGQPQHF.

CDR3 in DNA: TGTGCCAGCAGAATGGACAAGGCCTACGAGCAGTACTTC. Protein sequence: CASRMDKAYEQYF. The chain recombines TRBV27 with TRBJ2-7; maybe TRBD1 (5 bases). Germline V gene sequence: CDR1 MNHEY, CDR2 SMNVEV (reference sequence). CDR3 length equals 13 residues. Trimming took off 6 bases at V and 2 bases at J, with 11 bases between the two ends.

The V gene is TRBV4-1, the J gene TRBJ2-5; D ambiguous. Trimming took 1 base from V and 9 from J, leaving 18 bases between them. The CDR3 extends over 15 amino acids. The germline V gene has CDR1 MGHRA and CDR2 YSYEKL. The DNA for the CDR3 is TGCGCCAGCAGCCAAGCCGACTCTCAGACTCTCCCCCAGTACTTC. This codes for CASSQADSQTLPQYF.

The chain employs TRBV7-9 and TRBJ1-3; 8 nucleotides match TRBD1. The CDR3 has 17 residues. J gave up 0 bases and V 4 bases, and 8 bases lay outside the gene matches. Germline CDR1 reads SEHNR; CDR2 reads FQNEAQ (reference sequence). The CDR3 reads CASSSATGGTSGNTIYF. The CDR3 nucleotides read TGTGCCAGCAGCTCAGCAACAGGGGGGACCTCTGGAAACACCATATATTTT.

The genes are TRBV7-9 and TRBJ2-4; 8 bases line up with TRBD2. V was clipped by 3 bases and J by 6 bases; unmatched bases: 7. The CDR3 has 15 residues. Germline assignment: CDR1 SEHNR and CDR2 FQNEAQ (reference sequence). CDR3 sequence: CASSFAGTRSNIQYF. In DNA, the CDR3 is TGTGCCAGCAGCTTCGCCGGGACTAGATCAAACATTCAGTACTTC.